Listed below are T cell receptor beta chains from one sample, sequenced in a study of identical twins. TCRdb itself ran the 5' RACE reads through MiXCR, one entry per CDR3 protein. Among 420,000 or so distinct CDR3 sequences listed, 15% to 20% were seen once. The sample comprised naive T cells sorted from blood. The source is a man in his fifties or sixties in good health. Each CDR3 is given with its conserved first and last residue. Fields, in order: CDR3 DNA, CDR3 protein, clone size, D gene, V gene, J gene. A D gene is named only where the DNA matches it firmly. A row's size may be missing; if present it is once, few, many or a size class.

DNA: TGTGCCAGCAGTTCCCTGGACAGCTCCACGTACGAGCAGTACTTC; CDR3: CASSSLDSSTYEQYF; size: .; D: .; V: TRBV28; J: TRBJ2-7
DNA: TGTGCCATCAAGGCCCTCAATGAGCAGTTCTTC; CDR3: CAIKALNEQFF; size: few; D: .; V: TRBV10-3; J: TRBJ2-1
DNA: TGTGCCAGCAGTGAGGTGGACAACTATGGCTACACCTTC; CDR3: CASSEVDNYGYTF; size: few; D: .; V: TRBV6-1; J: TRBJ1-2
DNA: TGCAGCGTTGTTGACTCCGGGGAGCTGTTTTTT; CDR3: CSVVDSGELFF; size: .; D: .; V: TRBV29-1; J: TRBJ2-2
DNA: TGTGCCAGCAGAAATCCTAGCGGGAGGGCCAACGAGCAGTACTTC; CDR3: CASRNPSGRANEQYF; size: .; D: TRBD2; V: TRBV2; J: TRBJ2-7
DNA: TGCAGTGCTACCGGGACAGGCAATCAGCCCCAGCATTTT; CDR3: CSATGTGNQPQHF; size: many; D: TRBD1; V: TRBV20-1; J: TRBJ1-5
DNA: TGTGCCAGCAGCCTCCGCCAGGGCATTGTGGGTTACACTGAAGCTTTCTTT; CDR3: CASSLRQGIVGYTEAFF; size: once; D: .; V: TRBV6-1; J: TRBJ1-1
DNA: TGTGCCATCAGTTTAGCGGGGAGTACAGATACGCAGTATTTT; CDR3: CAISLAGSTDTQYF; size: few; D: TRBD2; V: TRBV10-3; J: TRBJ2-3
DNA: TGTGCCAGCACTCTAGGGAGGGGCAACTCCTACGAGCAGTACTTC; CDR3: CASTLGRGNSYEQYF; size: many; D: TRBD2; V: TRBV13; J: TRBJ2-7
DNA: TGCAGTGCTAGAGTGACTAGCGGGAGGCGGAATGAGCAGTTCTTC; CDR3: CSARVTSGRRNEQFF; size: .; D: TRBD2; V: TRBV20-1; J: TRBJ2-1
DNA: TGTGCCAGCAGCTACGGGACAGGGGGTACGGAGACCCAGTACTTC; CDR3: CASSYGTGGTETQYF; size: few; D: TRBD1; V: TRBV7-9; J: TRBJ2-5
DNA: TGTGCCAGCAGTCCCCGAGGGGGTAGGCCTGAAGCTTTCTTT; CDR3: CASSPRGGRPEAFF; size: many; D: .; V: TRBV28; J: TRBJ1-1
DNA: TGCAGCTTCGTCCTAAACGCAGATACGCAGTATTTT; CDR3: CSFVLNADTQYF; size: many; D: .; V: TRBV29-1; J: TRBJ2-3
DNA: TGCAGTGCTAGAGGGGAGGGCCTGACCTACGAGCAGTACTTC; CDR3: CSARGEGLTYEQYF; size: few; D: TRBD2; V: TRBV20-1; J: TRBJ2-7
DNA: TGTGCCAGCAGACTACAGGGGGTCACTGAAGCTTTCTTT; CDR3: CASRLQGVTEAFF; size: .; D: TRBD1; V: TRBV7-2; J: TRBJ1-1